This T cell receptor (beta chain) was captured in a study of radiotherapy plus CTLA-4 blockade in lung cancer. Study-wide context: There were objective responses in around 18% of patients, and around 30% had disease control.

Clones were sequenced by immunoSEQ multiplex PCR, and TCRdb holds only the in-frame ones, with some missing. The sample comprises about 87,000 clones, around 86% of which are singletons, and roughly a sixth rests with the top ten. Study-wide results and limits: Tumor-derived TCR clones expanded in blood after radiotherapy plus ipilimumab.

About this clone: What it binds is unknown.

Lung cancer patients with chemo-refractory metastatic non-small-cell disease were given focal radiation plus CTLA-4 blockade with ipilimumab. The source material was peripheral blood, sampled from a patient treated with radiotherapy plus ipilimumab. This TCR was sampled from a human donor with non-small cell lung cancer that progressed on radiotherapy plus ipilimumab.

The CDR3 nucleotides read TGTGCCAGTAGAACTAGCGGGACTTCCTACGAGCAGTACTTC. Translated, it gives CASRTSGTSYEQYF. This chain links TRBV19 with TRBJ2-7, with 10 bases matching TRBD2. With V trimmed by 6 bases and J by 1 base, 3 bases remained unmatched. CDR1 is LNHDA, CDR2 SQIVND, per germline (reference sequence). This CDR3 is built from 14 residues.